This TCR beta chain is drawn from a study of CD8 T cells in ankylosing spondylitis. Study-wide results and caveats: The study looked at matched synovial fluid samples from ankylosing spondylitis patients. Disease-linked clones were reported to be significantly enriched there.

Libraries of TCR beta came from quantitative 5'-RACE with molecular barcodes. TCRdb itself ran the 5' RACE reads through MiXCR, one entry per CDR3 protein. The sample lists about 130,000 distinct CDR3 sequences, more than 5.5% seen once, with around 12% in the top ten. This clonotype appeared many times. Its antigen remains unidentified. The CDR3 extends over 12 amino acids. Trimming cost V 5 bases and J 6 bases; bases outside gene matches: 3. Germline assignment: CDR1 SGHRS and CDR2 YFSETQ. Sequenced input: blood, either unsorted or a sorted T cell fraction (not recorded which). This receptor was obtained from a female donor with ankylosing spondylitis or in good health (not recorded which). The V call is TRBV5-1, the J call TRBJ2-3, with 7 bases lining up with TRBD1. The DNA of the CDR3 is TGCGCCAGCAGAGACAGGGAGGATACGCAGTATTTT. It codes for CASRDREDTQYF.